This note documents a single TCR beta chain sequence. Its antigen is unknown. Base quality data are lacking; no much larger clone is found one base away. This specimen comes from a study of OX40 agonist ivuxolimab in advanced cancers. A note on the overall study: Ivuxolimab was an agonistic, fully human IgG2 monoclonal antibody directed against OX40 (CD134), a costimulatory receptor. Of the roughly 51 patients in dose escalation, approximately 20 had hepatocellular carcinoma, some 15 had melanoma, 9 had renal cell carcinoma and 9 had head and neck cancer. The point of sequencing TCRbeta in the periphery was to test whether ivuxolimab changed TCR sequence diversity and drove clonal T-cell expansion. Partial responses occurred in three dose-escalation patients: two with cutaneous melanoma and one with hepatocellular carcinoma. Intravenous ivuxolimab was administered to patients every 2 weeks at six dose levels: 0.01, 0.1, 0.3, 1.5, 3 and 10 mg/kg. In the dose-escalation cohort, over 65% of patients were male, and the mean age was about 55 years, with a range of roughly 20 to 85. Patients were allowed to have had prior anti-PD-1, anti-PD-L1 or anti-CTLA-4 therapy, and 40% to 45% of the dose-escalation patients had been treated with checkpoint inhibitors. The paper covers the monotherapy dose-escalation part of the phase I ivuxolimab trial, which included N ≈ 50 patients. The full study reports these points: Low levels of normalized T-cell clonal expansion were also seen in some nonresponding patients. On average, CD8+ T cells showed more expanded clones than CD4+ T cells after ivuxolimab. At doses of 0.1 to 3.0 mg/kg, clonal expansion of both CD4+ and CD8+ T cells in blood was seen between baseline and week 6. Which antigens the clonally expanded peripheral T cells were specific for was not determined. In the 0.1-3.0 mg/kg groups, partial responders were among the patients with the lowest normalized peripheral clonal expansion, particularly in CD8+ T cells.

Patients with a history of autoimmune disease or receiving systemic immunosuppression were excluded from the trial. Peripheral blood for TCR sequencing was collected from all dose cohorts at baseline, on cycle 4 day 1, and on cycle 7 day 1. Samples were obtained from an open-label, multicenter, first-in-human phase I dose-escalation trial of ivuxolimab. Adults with locally advanced or metastatic head and neck squamous cell, hepatocellular, melanoma or renal cell carcinoma were enrolled in the trial. Before TCR sequencing, CD4+ T cells and CD8+ T cells were sorted from peripheral blood as separate populations. In the germline V gene, CDR1 corresponds to SNHLY and CDR2 to FYNNEI. The CDR3 spans 15 residues, from the cysteine through the phenylalanine. Just the 45-base CDR3 DNA is kept, in frame starting at base 1. V drops 3 bases and J drops 2 bases, leaving 11 bases in between. Genomic DNA was isolated from the sorted cells so that the TCRbeta CDR3 region could be sequenced. The immunoSEQ Assay was used to sequence the TCRbeta CDR3 regions. TCRdb mirrors the immuneACCESS table, restricted to in-frame sequences. Some clones are absent from its copies; in checked studies, under half trace to an unresolved V gene, and the reason for the others is unknown. The sample table holds roughly 48,000 clones, of which around 83% were seen once. The ten most abundant clones make up roughly 9.6% of the sample.

The chain couples TRBV2 to TRBJ1-3; a tentative D match to TRBD1 spans 5 bases. The clonotype originates from an adult with an advanced solid tumor such as melanoma, head and neck, liver or kidney cancer. Sequencing was performed on CD4+ or CD8+ T cells sorted from blood, taken in a trial of the OX40 agonist ivuxolimab. Here is the DNA: TGTGCCAGCAGTGATGTGGGGCTCCCTGGAAACACCATATATTTT. This codes for CASSDVGLPGNTIYF.